Listed here are 7 T cell receptor beta chains from one sample, sequenced in a study of T-cell memory formation after mild COVID-19. TCRdb passed the 5' RACE reads through MiXCR, listing each CDR3 protein once. The sample consists of about 140,000 distinct CDR3 sequences, more than 13% of them appearing once. The specimen sequenced was PBMCs or a T cell subset sorted from them (not recorded which). The receptors stem from an adult woman who had mild COVID-19 (a few samples of this study predate the infection). Cell type and time point are not known.

The chain employs TRBV6-2 or TRBV6-3 and TRBJ2-5; D is undetermined. Trimming shortened V by 4 bases and J by 1 base, and 4 bases separated the two germline ends. The CDR3 totals 12 residues. CDR1 is MNHEY and CDR2 is SVGEGT in the germline V gene. The CDR3 is CASSSIQETQYF. The CDR3 nucleotides are TGTGCCAGCAGTTCCATCCAAGAGACCCAGTACTTC.

The chain carries TRBV4-2 and TRBJ2-3; D call uncertain. Trimming cost V 3 bases and J 1 base, with 5 bases left between them. The CDR3 consists of 13 residues. Germline CDR1 LGHNA, CDR2 YNFKEQ. The CDR3 reads CASSQHRTDTQYF. For the CDR3, the DNA is TGTGCCAGCAGCCAGCACCGCACAGATACGCAGTATTTT.

V and J are TRBV7-9 and TRBJ1-1, with 8 nucleotides matching TRBD1. This CDR3 comprises 17 residues. V shed 4 bases, J shed 5 bases, and the junction held 15 bases outside the gene matches. From germline, CDR1 is SEHNR and CDR2 FQNEAQ (reference sequence). CDR3 bases: TGTGCCAGCAGCTCATCGGACAGGGCGGCAGGGGGAACTGAAGCTTTCTTT. Encoded protein: CASSSSDRAAGGTEAFF. Full variable domain (remainder filled in from reference TRBV7-9 and TRBJ1-1): DTGVSQNPRHKITKRGQNVTFRCDPISEHNRLYWYRQTLGQGPEFLTYFQNEAQLEKSRLLSDRFSAERPKGSFSTLEIQRTEQGDSAMYLCASSSSDRAAGGTEAFFGQGTRLTVV.

The J gene is TRBJ2-7, the V gene TRBV4-2; D is perhaps TRBD1 (6 bases). The CDR3 sequence is 15 residues long. Trimming left V 0 bases short and J 2 bases short, with 11 bases between. From germline, CDR1 is LGHNA and CDR2 YNFKEQ. The CDR3 spells CASSQETGSAYEQYF. In DNA form, the CDR3 reads TGTGCCAGCAGCCAAGAGACAGGCTCAGCCTACGAGCAGTACTTC.

This clonotype was seen a handful of times. The chain couples TRBV12-3 or TRBV12-4 to TRBJ1-1; 8 bases fit TRBD1. J lost 0 bases, V lost 5 bases, and 8 bases had no gene match. The CDR3 covers 16 residues. The CDR3 DNA follows: TGTGCCAGCAGTAACCGGACAGGGACTCTGAACACTGAAGCTTTCTTT. Translation: CASSNRTGTLNTEAFF.

This clonotype was detected many times. At one boundary the junction diverges from the germline segment, which might be a read error. The V call is TRBV20-1, the J call TRBJ1-1, with D tentatively TRBD1 (6 bases). Germline-derived CDR1 and CDR2 are DFQATT and SNEGSKA (reference sequence). The CDR3 is made up of 12 amino acids. The CDR3 loop reads CSGGGWDTEAFF. CDR3 DNA sequence: TGTAGCGGGGGGGGCTGGGACACTGAAGCTTTCTTT.

This clonotype was counted many times. V gene TRBV24-1 combines with J gene TRBJ2-7, with 7 nucleotides matching TRBD1. Trimming at V came to 5 bases and at J to 2 bases, leaving 2 bases not matched to a gene. CDR1 and CDR2 (germline): KGHDR, SFDVKD. The CDR3 runs 13 residues. The CDR3 nucleotides are TGTGCCACCAGTGCCGGGACAGCCTACGAGCAGTACTTC. It yields the protein CATSAGTAYEQYF.